Detailed here is one TCR beta chain. Antigen: not known. Specified treatment: roughly 11-day PBMC culture with coronavirus spike peptide pools or control peptides (ViraFEST assay). Investigators obtained the unexposed donor's CD4+ T cells before the COVID-19 pandemic (2011-2018). ViraFEST grew antigen-specific T cells using peptide pools, then sequenced TCRs. Some 2.2 million PBMCs per well were cultured with around 10 IU/ml IL-2 and 9 to 10 ug/ml peptide pools. Fresh medium (containing IL-2) replaced half the medium on days 3 and 7. Trimming took 5 bases from V and 3 from J, leaving 4 bases between them. The CDR3 loop spans 11 amino acids. Germline V lookup: CDR1 MNHNS, CDR2 SASEGT. The entry originates in a study of vaccination and CD4 T cells after COVID-19. Study information: The makeup of the convalescents was six males and four females, two of them Hispanic.

Sequenced with the Oncomine TCR Beta short-read assay was DNA taken from cultured CD4+ T cells. Each CDR3 protein is one row after TCRdb ran MiXCR on the PCR reads. The profile shows 5,400 or so distinct CDR3 sequences, approximately 40% of them singletons. The specimen was CD4+ T cells from blood, cultured in vitro. The sequence was obtained from a human donor in good health. The chain has TRBV6-1 and TRBJ1-1; no clear D. The CDR3 region has the DNA TGTGCCAGCAGTACCTACACTGAAGCTTTCTTT. Amino acid sequence: CASSTYTEAFF.